A selection of T cell receptor beta chains follows, all from one sample in a study of T cells in Graves' hyperthyroidism and ophthalmopathy. MiXCR, run by TCRdb on the multiplex PCR reads, gives a single entry per CDR3 protein. The sample consists of about 200,000 distinct CDR3 sequences, roughly 18% of them appearing once. Sequenced: blood. These receptors were collected from a man aged 35 to 55 with Graves' hyperthyroidism. Both conserved end residues are part of each CDR3. A D gene is named only where the DNA matches it firmly. The listing skips clone size in some rows; elsewhere it reads once, few, many or a size class.

v_call	d_call	j_call	clone_size	cdr3_nt	cdr3_aa
TRBV29-1	NA	TRBJ2-7	NA	TGCAGCGTTGAGGACAGTTCCTACGAGCAGTACTTC	CSVEDSSYEQYF
TRBV7-9	TRBD1	TRBJ2-1	many	TGTGCCAGCAGCTGGGGACAGGGTGTCCCCTACAATGAGCAGTTCTTC	CASSWGQGVPYNEQFF
TRBV30	NA	TRBJ2-7	many	TGTGCCTGGAGTAGGGCAGGGCTTTCTTACGAGCAGTACTTC	CAWSRAGLSYEQYF
TRBV10-1	TRBD1	TRBJ2-3	NA	TGCGCCAGCAGTGAGTCGACAGGGGGAGATACGCAGTATTTT	CASSESTGGDTQYF
TRBV3-1	TRBD1	TRBJ1-6	NA	TGTGCCAGCAGCCCCGACAGGGAGGAGAATTCACCCCTCCACTTT	CASSPDREENSPLHF
TRBV6-5	TRBD1	TRBJ2-3	many	TGTGCCAGCAGTTACTCCGGGACAGGGGGCGTGACAGATACGCAGTATTTT	CASSYSGTGGVTDTQYF
TRBV10-2	NA	TRBJ1-2	NA	TGCGCCAGCAGTGACCGGAAAAGGGATGGCTACACCTTC	CASSDRKRDGYTF
TRBV20-1	NA	TRBJ2-7	many	TGCAGTGCCTCTAACCGACTGACTAGAAGGAGCTACGAGCAGTACTTC	CSASNRLTRRSYEQYF
TRBV28	NA	TRBJ1-2	NA	TGTGCCAGCAGCTATCTGGAGAACTATGGCTACACCTTC	CASSYLENYGYTF
TRBV6-2/TRBV6-3	NA	TRBJ1-2	few	TGTGCCAGCAGTCGCCCAGGAGGCTACACCTTC	CASSRPGGYTF
TRBV24-1	TRBD1	TRBJ1-4	NA	TGTGCCACCAGTGATACTACCGGGACAGGTGAAAAACTGTTTTTT	CATSDTTGTGEKLFF
TRBV30	NA	TRBJ1-1	many	TGTGCCTGGGGGGGATCCACTGAAGCTTTCTTT	CAWGGSTEAFF
TRBV11-3	NA	TRBJ2-1	NA	TGTGCCAGCAGCCAGGACTGGAATGAGCAGTTCTTC	CASSQDWNEQFF
TRBV27	TRBD1	TRBJ2-3	NA	TGTGCCAGCAGTCTGTTTAGGACCGGGACAGGGTTTTCAGATACGCAGTATTTT	CASSLFRTGTGFSDTQYF
TRBV28	TRBD2	TRBJ2-3	many	TGTGCCAGCAGTTCACCGAGACTAGCGGGGGGGCCGGACACGCAGTATTTT	CASSSPRLAGGPDTQYF
TRBV18	TRBD1	TRBJ2-7	many	TGTGCCAGCTCAAGAGACAGGGGATCCTCCTACGAGCAGTACTTC	CASSRDRGSSYEQYF
TRBV19	NA	TRBJ2-1	NA	TGTGCCAGTAGTATTCATGCAGGGGAGGATGAGCAGTTCTTC	CASSIHAGEDEQFF
TRBV11-1	TRBD1	TRBJ2-5	many	TGTGCCAGCAGCCCATCGACAGGGTTCGAAGAGACCCAGTACTTC	CASSPSTGFEETQYF
TRBV15	NA	TRBJ1-1	many	TGTGCCACCAGCAGGGCGAACACTGAAGCTTTCTTT	CATSRANTEAFF
TRBV27	NA	TRBJ2-2	few	TGTGCCAGCAGCCCGACGAGGGCCGGCGGGGAGCTGTTTTTT	CASSPTRAGGELFF